The clone carrying this TCR beta chain was seen a handful of times. Each CDR3 protein is one row after TCRdb ran MiXCR on the PCR reads. Of 6,500 to 7,500 distinct CDR3 sequences in the sample, 25% to 35% were seen once. These data are taken from a study of immune characterization of retroperitoneal liposarcoma. V was pared by 9 bases and J by 3 bases, with 13 bases of the junction left unmatched. The CDR3 runs to 15 residues. CDR1 is MNHNY, CDR2 SVGAGI, per germline (reference sequence). Sequenced: tumor tissue. This sequence was found in a female donor with retroperitoneal liposarcoma. This rearrangement joins TRBV6-6 to TRBJ2-5; 7 bases match TRBD2. The CDR3 sequence: CASSRERFNKETQYF. CDR3 coding DNA: TGTGCCAGTTCGCGGGAGCGGTTTAACAAAGAGACCCAGTACTTC.